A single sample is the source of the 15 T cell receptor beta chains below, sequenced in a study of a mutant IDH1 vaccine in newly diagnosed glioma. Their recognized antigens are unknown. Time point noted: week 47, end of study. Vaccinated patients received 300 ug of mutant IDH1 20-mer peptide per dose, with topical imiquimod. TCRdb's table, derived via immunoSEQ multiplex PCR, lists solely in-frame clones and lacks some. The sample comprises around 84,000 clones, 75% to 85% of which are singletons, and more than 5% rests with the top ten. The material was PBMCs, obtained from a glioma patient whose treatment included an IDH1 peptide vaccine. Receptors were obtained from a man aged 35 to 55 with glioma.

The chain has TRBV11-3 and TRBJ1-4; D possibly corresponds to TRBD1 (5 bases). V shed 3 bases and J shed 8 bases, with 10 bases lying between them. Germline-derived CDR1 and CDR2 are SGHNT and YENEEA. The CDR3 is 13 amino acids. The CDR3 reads CASSLGPTEKLFF. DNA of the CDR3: TGTGCCAGCAGCTTGGGACCGACCGAAAAACTGTTTTTT. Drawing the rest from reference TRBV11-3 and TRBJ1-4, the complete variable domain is EAGVVQSPRYKIIEKKQPVAFWCNPISGHNTLYWYLQNLGQGPELLIRYENEEAVDDSQLPKDRFSAERLKGVDSTLKIQPAELGDSAVYLCASSLGPTEKLFFGSGTQLSVL.

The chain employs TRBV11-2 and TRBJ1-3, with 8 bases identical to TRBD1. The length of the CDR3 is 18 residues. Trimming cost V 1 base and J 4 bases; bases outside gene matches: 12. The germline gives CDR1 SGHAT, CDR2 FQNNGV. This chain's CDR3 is CASSLARGLGSFGNTIYF. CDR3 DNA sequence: TGTGCCAGCAGCTTAGCCAGGGGGCTAGGATCCTTCGGAAACACCATATATTTT. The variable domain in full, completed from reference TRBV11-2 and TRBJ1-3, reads EAGVAQSPRYKIIEKRQSVAFWCNPISGHATLYWYQQILGQGPKLLIQFQNNGVVDDSQLPKDRFSAERLKGVDSTLKIQPAKLEDSAVYLCASSLARGLGSFGNTIYFGEGSWLTVV.

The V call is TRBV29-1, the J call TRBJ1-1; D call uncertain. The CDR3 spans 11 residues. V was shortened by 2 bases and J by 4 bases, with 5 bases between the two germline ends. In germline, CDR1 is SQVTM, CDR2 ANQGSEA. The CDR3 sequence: CSVEKGTEAFF. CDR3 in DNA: TGCAGCGTTGAAAAGGGCACTGAAGCTTTCTTT.

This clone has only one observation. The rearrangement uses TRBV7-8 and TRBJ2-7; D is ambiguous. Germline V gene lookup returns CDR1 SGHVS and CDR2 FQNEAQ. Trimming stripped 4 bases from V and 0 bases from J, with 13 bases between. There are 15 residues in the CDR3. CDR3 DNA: TGTGCCAGCAGCTCGTCCGACGGACCCTCCTACGAGCAGTACTTC. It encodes CASSSSDGPSYEQYF.

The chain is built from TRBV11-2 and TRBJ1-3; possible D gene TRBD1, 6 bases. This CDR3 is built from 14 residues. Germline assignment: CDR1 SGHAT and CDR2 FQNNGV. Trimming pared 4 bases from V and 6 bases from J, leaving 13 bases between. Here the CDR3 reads CASSSYREENTIYF. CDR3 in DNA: TGTGCCAGCAGCTCTTACAGGGAGGAAAACACCATATATTTT.

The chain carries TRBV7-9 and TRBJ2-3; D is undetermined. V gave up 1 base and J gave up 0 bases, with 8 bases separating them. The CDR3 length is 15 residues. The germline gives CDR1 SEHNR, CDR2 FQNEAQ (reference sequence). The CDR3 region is CASSLESPSTDTQYF. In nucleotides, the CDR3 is TGTGCCAGCAGCTTAGAATCACCTAGCACAGATACGCAGTATTTT.

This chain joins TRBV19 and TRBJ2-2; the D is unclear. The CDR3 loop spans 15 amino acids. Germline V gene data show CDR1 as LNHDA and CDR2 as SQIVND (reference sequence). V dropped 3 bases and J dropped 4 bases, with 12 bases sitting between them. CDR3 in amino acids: CASSIIAAGTGELFF. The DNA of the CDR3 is TGTGCCAGTAGTATTATAGCCGCCGGCACCGGGGAGCTGTTTTTT.

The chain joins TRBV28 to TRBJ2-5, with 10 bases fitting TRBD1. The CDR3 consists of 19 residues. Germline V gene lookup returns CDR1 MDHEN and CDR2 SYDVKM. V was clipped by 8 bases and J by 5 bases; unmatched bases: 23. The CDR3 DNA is TGTGCCAGCCAAACAAACCGGGACAGGGGCCTAATAATGGAGGAGACCCAGTACTTC. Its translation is CASQTNRDRGLIMEETQYF.

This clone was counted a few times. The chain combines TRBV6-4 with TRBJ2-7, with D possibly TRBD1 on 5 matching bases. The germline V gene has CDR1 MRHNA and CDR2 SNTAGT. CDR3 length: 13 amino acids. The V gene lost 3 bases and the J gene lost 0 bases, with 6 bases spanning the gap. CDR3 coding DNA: TGTGCCAGCAGTGATGACAGCTCCTACGAGCAGTACTTC. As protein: CASSDDSSYEQYF.

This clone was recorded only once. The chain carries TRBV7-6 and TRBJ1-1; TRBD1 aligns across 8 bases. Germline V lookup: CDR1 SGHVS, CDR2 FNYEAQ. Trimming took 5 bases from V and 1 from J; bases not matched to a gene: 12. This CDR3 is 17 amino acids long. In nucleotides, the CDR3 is TGTGCCAGCAGCCCATTCGGACAGGGTTCTTCGAACACTGAAGCTTTCTTT. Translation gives CASSPFGQGSSNTEAFF.

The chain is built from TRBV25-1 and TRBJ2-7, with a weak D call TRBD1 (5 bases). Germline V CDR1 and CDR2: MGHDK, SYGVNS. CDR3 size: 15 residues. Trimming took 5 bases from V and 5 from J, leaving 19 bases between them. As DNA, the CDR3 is TGTGCCAGCAGTCCTTCGTGGGGCCCGAGGCACGAGCAGTACTTC. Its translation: CASSPSWGPRHEQYF.

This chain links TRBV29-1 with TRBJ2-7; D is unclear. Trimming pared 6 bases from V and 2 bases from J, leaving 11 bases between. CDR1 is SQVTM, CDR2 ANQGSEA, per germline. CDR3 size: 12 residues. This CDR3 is CSVVGPTYEQYF. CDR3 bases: TGCAGCGTAGTAGGACCTACCTACGAGCAGTACTTC.

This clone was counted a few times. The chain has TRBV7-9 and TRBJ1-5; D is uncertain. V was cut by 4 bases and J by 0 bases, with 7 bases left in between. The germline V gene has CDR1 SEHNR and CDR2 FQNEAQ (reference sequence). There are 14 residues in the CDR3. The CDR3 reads CASSWATSNQPQHF. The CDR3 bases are TGTGCCAGCAGCTGGGCCACTAGCAATCAGCCCCAGCATTTT.

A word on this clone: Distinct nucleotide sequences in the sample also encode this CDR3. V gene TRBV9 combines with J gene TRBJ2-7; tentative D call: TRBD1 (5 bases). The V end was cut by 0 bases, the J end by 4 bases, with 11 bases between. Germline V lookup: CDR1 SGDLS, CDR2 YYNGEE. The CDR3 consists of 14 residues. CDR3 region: CASSVGQGGYEQYF. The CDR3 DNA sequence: TGTGCCAGCAGCGTAGGGCAGGGTGGGTACGAGCAGTACTTC.

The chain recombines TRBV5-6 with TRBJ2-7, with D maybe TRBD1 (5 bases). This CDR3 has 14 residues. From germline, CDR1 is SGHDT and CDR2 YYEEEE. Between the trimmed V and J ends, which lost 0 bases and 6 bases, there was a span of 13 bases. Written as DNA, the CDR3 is TGTGCCAGCAGCTTGGTAGAAGGGGCAGGCGAGCAGTACTTC. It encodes CASSLVEGAGEQYF. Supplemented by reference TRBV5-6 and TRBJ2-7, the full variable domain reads DAGVTQSPTHLIKTRGQQVTLRCSPKSGHDTVSWYQQALGQGPQFIFQYYEEEERQRGNFPDRFSGHQFPNYSSELNVNALLLGDSALYLCASSLVEGAGEQYFGPGTRLTVT.